The 26 T cell receptor beta chains below come from one sample, sequenced in a study of blood T cells in healthy people across ages. A sample-barcoded 5' primer and a J-beta primer mix were used in a second PCR of roughly 7 to 11 cycles. Using its own MiXCR run on the 5' RACE reads, TCRdb lists one record per CDR3 protein. The data show roughly 500,000 distinct CDR3 sequences, 27% seen once. The sample taken for sequencing was blood. The receptor set was obtained from a woman between 65 and 79 years old in good health.

This clonotype was counted only a few times. The chain carries TRBV7-2 and TRBJ1-2; a weak D match, TRBD1 (5 bases). CDR3 size: 12 residues. In germline, CDR1 is SGHTA, CDR2 FQGNSA. The CDR3 nucleotides are TGTGTGGGACGGGGCGTCGACTATGGCTACACCTTC. It specifies CVGRGVDYGYTF.

The chain uses TRBV3-1 and TRBJ1-3, with D hard to call. The CDR3 is made up of 15 amino acids. Germline CDR1 reads LGHDT; CDR2 reads YNNKEL (reference sequence). V was cut by 1 base and J by 2 bases, with 9 bases left in between. The DNA for the CDR3 is TGTGCCAGCAGCCAAGGAGACGGGACTGGAAACACCATATATTTT. Translated, it gives CASSQGDGTGNTIYF.

This clonotype was detected a few times. V and J are TRBV19 and TRBJ2-5; 7 bases agree with TRBD2. The ends lost 6 bases at V and 4 bases at J; junction bases unmatched: 5. The CDR3 has 13 residues. Germline-derived CDR1 and CDR2 are LNHDA and SQIVND (reference sequence). CDR3 in amino acids: CASRGTKRETQYF. CDR3 coding DNA: TGTGCCAGTAGAGGGACTAAGCGAGAGACCCAGTACTTC.

This chain uses TRBV5-1 with TRBJ1-1, with D tentatively TRBD1 (5 bases). This CDR3 has 14 residues. From germline, CDR1 is SGHRS and CDR2 YFSETQ. Trimming took off 4 bases at V and 0 bases at J, with 10 bases between the two ends. This CDR3 is CASSLQALNTEAFF. The CDR3 DNA reads as TGCGCCAGCAGCCTACAGGCTTTGAACACTGAAGCTTTCTTT.

This clonotype has more than one count but fewer than ten. The rearrangement links TRBV14 to TRBJ1-3; D might be TRBD1 (5 bases). This CDR3 has 16 residues. CDR1 and CDR2 (germline): SGHDN, FVKESK. Trimming removed 1 base from V and 0 bases from J, with 10 bases in between. The CDR3 nucleotides are TGTGCCAGCAGCCAAGCTCAGGGTCCCTCTGGAAACACCATATATTTT. It yields the protein CASSQAQGPSGNTIYF.

In its sample, this clonotype was seen many times. This chain joins TRBV2 and TRBJ2-1; 9 bases match TRBD2. V gave up 6 bases and J gave up 4 bases; unmatched junction bases: 7. Germline V gene sequence: CDR1 SNHLY, CDR2 FYNNEI. This CDR3 is 15 amino acids long. CDR3 protein: CASSLSGGQYNEQFF. For the CDR3, the DNA is TGTGCCAGCAGCCTGAGCGGGGGGCAATACAATGAGCAGTTCTTC.

The chain links TRBV6-6 to TRBJ1-3; the D is unclear. From germline, CDR1 is MNHNY and CDR2 SVGAGI (reference sequence). V was cut by 7 bases and J by 0 bases, with 10 bases left in between. The CDR3 runs 14 residues. In DNA, the CDR3 is TGTGCCAGCATCCCCCTGAGCTCTGGAAACACCATATATTTT. Its protein is CASIPLSSGNTIYF.

The rearrangement uses TRBV9 and TRBJ2-5, with TRBD2 matching over 9 bases. CDR3 length: 14 residues. The V gene end was trimmed by 3 bases and the J gene end by 4 bases; junction bases not matched to a gene: 4. Per the germline V gene, CDR1 is SGDLS and CDR2 is YYNGEE. CDR3 coding DNA: TGTGCCAGCAGCGCCGATAGCGGGGGAGAGACCCAGTACTTC. It specifies CASSADSGGETQYF. The complete variable domain, with remaining parts taken from reference TRBV9 and TRBJ2-5, reads DSGVTQTPKHLITATGQRVTLRCSPRSGDLSVYWYQQSLDQGLQFLIQYYNGEERAKGNILERFSAQQFPDLHSELNLSSLELGDSALYFCASSADSGGETQYFGPGTRLLVL.

This clonotype was picked up a small number of times. The V and J genes are TRBV6-1 and TRBJ2-5; 7 bases agree with TRBD1. The J segment lost 5 bases and the V segment lost 2 bases, leaving 2 bases of the junction unmatched. Germline V gene sequence: CDR1 MNHNS, CDR2 SASEGT. The CDR3 sequence is 13 residues long. CDR3 amino acids: CASSETRGETQYF. Written as DNA, the CDR3 is TGTGCCAGCAGTGAAACCAGGGGGGAGACCCAGTACTTC.

V usage is TRBV2 and J usage is TRBJ1-2; TRBD1 might be the D (5 bases). The CDR3 covers 13 residues. The ends were cut back, 5 bases at V and 8 bases at J, with 15 bases in the middle. The V gene's germline CDR1 is SNHLY and CDR2 FYNNEI. CDR3 bases: TGTGCCAGCAGTTTTACGGGGGAGTCAGGCTACACCTTC. Residues: CASSFTGESGYTF.

This clonotype was observed a handful of times. The chain is built from TRBV7-9 and TRBJ1-6; 8 nucleotides agree with TRBD1. V gave up 0 bases and J gave up 7 bases; unmatched junction bases: 5. CDR1 and CDR2 from the germline V gene are SEHNR and FQNEAQ (reference sequence). The CDR3 is 16 residues long. CDR3 sequence: CASSLAGQGYNSPLHF. DNA of the CDR3: TGTGCCAGCAGCTTAGCCGGACAGGGCTACAATTCACCCCTCCACTTT.

As for this clonotype: A read error may produce the germline difference seen at one junction end. The chain couples TRBV2 to TRBJ2-7; possibly TRBD1 or TRBD2 for D (6 bases each). The CDR3 is made up of 17 amino acids. Germline V gene sequence: CDR1 SNHLY, CDR2 FYNNEI. In nucleotides, the CDR3 is TGTGCCAGCAGTGGGGGGCTAGGGGGGCGAACTTCCTACGGGCAGTACTTC. Its translation: CASSGGLGGRTSYGQYF. The full variable domain, completed using reference TRBV2 and TRBJ2-7, is EPEVTQTPSHQVTQMGQEVILRCVPISNHLYFYWYRQILGQKVEFLVSFYNNEISEKSEIFDDQFSVERPDGSNFTLKIRSTKLEDSAMYFCASSGGLGGRTSYGQYFGPGTRLTVT.

There are a few counts of this clonotype. The chain combines TRBV30 with TRBJ2-5; D uncertain. The CDR3 runs 13 residues. V was clipped by 0 bases and J by 1 base, with 6 bases between them. Germline-derived CDR1 and CDR2 are GTSNPN and SVGIG (reference sequence). The chain's CDR3 is CAWSVISQETQYF. In nucleotides, the CDR3 is TGTGCCTGGAGTGTGATTAGCCAAGAGACCCAGTACTTC.

The CDR3 here is CASSNAIARGVYEQYF. In DNA, the CDR3 is TGTGCCAGTAGTAATGCAATAGCACGGGGGGTATACGAGCAGTACTTC. The chain links TRBV19 to TRBJ2-5; 7 bases fit TRBD2. The J call is uncertain, as TRBJ2-7 better fits the DNA end. This CDR3 contains 16 residues. Germline CDR1 reads LNHDA; CDR2 reads SQIVND (reference sequence).

This clonotype has just a few counts. V and J are TRBV12-5 and TRBJ2-3, with D possibly called TRBD1 or TRBD2 (6 bases each). Deletions cut 3 bases from V and 7 bases from J, with 11 bases between. This CDR3 has 13 amino acids. Per the germline V gene, CDR1 is LGHNT and CDR2 is FRNRAP. CDR3 protein: CASGLGGTNTQYF. In DNA form, the CDR3 reads TGTGCTAGTGGTTTAGGGGGGACGAATACGCAGTATTTT.

The chain has TRBV4-1 and TRBJ2-1, with D uncertain. CDR1 and CDR2 (germline): MGHRA, YSYEKL. V was cut by 11 bases and J by 7 bases, with 6 bases left in between. The length of the CDR3 is 9 residues. The CDR3 loop is CAEQNEQFF. Here the CDR3 DNA reads TGCGCCGAGCAAAATGAGCAGTTCTTC.

The genes are TRBV5-1 and TRBJ2-2; the D is unclear. Per the germline V gene, CDR1 is SGHRS and CDR2 is YFSETQ. Trimming took 0 bases from V and 4 from J, leaving 7 bases between them. This CDR3 is 14 amino acids long. The CDR3 DNA sequence: TGCGCCAGCAGCTTGGCAGTGACCACCGGGGAGCTGTTTTTT. This sequence encodes CASSLAVTTGELFF.

This clonotype was recorded a few times. The chain uses TRBV27 and TRBJ1-3; no definite D call. Trimming cost V 5 bases and J 1 base, with 9 bases left between them. The CDR3 sequence is 14 residues long. The V gene's germline CDR1 is MNHEY and CDR2 SMNVEV (reference sequence). The CDR3 loop reads CASSPTVSGNTIYF. The CDR3 coding sequence is TGTGCCAGCAGTCCAACAGTGTCTGGAAACACCATATATTTT.

V is TRBV12-3 or TRBV12-4 and J is TRBJ1-2, with TRBD1 matching 8 bases. J gave up 6 bases and V 3 bases, and 12 bases lay outside the gene matches. This CDR3 contains 16 residues. The CDR3 coding sequence is TGTGCCAGCAGTTTTTCTTCGGGACAGGAATTGAATGGCTACACCTTC. Its protein product is CASSFSSGQELNGYTF.

V is TRBV10-3 and J is TRBJ1-1; 7 nucleotides line up with TRBD1. CDR3 length: 16 residues. The V gene end was trimmed by 3 bases and the J gene end by 4 bases; junction bases not matched to a gene: 11. CDR1 is ENHRY and CDR2 is SYGVKD in the germline V gene. CDR3 nucleotides: TGTGCCATCAGTGAAACAGGGGCGAGGTCGCGCACTGAAGCTTTCTTT. It is translated as CAISETGARSRTEAFF.

The V call is TRBV4-2, the J call TRBJ1-3; perhaps TRBD1 as D (6 bases). Germline-derived CDR1 and CDR2 are LGHNA and YNFKEQ. Trimming removed 6 bases from V and 6 bases from J, with 12 bases in between. This CDR3 contains 13 residues. This CDR3 is CASRGAPANTIYF. The CDR3 DNA reads TGTGCCAGCAGGGGGGCACCAGCAAACACCATATATTTT.

This clonotype was counted only a few times. The DNA of the CDR3 is TGTGCCAGCTCTGGCCTTAACACCGGGGAGCTGTTTTTT. It translates to CASSGLNTGELFF. This chain joins TRBV9 and TRBJ2-2; unclear D gene. Germline loops: CDR1 SGDLS, CDR2 YYNGEE. V shed 7 bases and J shed 2 bases, with 9 bases lying between them. The CDR3 sequence is 13 residues long.

The chain employs TRBV15 and TRBJ1-1; D gene ambiguous. This CDR3 has 12 amino acids. V was trimmed by 0 bases and J by 4 bases, leaving 3 bases between them. CDR1 and CDR2 (germline): LNHNV, YYDKDF (reference sequence). The CDR3 reads CATSRDFTEAFF. As DNA, the CDR3 is TGTGCCACCAGCAGAGATTTCACTGAAGCTTTCTTT.

This chain joins TRBV6-2 or TRBV6-3 and TRBJ2-4, with D perhaps matching TRBD2 (6 bases). Germline CDR1 and CDR2: MNHEY and SVGEGT. The V and J ends lost 3 bases and 7 bases respectively, with 10 bases between them. The CDR3 spans 13 residues. CDR3 loop: CASSYTRGNIQYF. CDR3 sequence (DNA): TGTGCCAGCAGTTATACCCGGGGGAACATTCAGTACTTC.

The V gene is TRBV4-2, the J gene TRBJ2-7; 8 positions agree with TRBD2. CDR3 length: 16 residues. Germline loops: CDR1 LGHNA, CDR2 YNFKEQ. V was pared by 0 bases and J by 2 bases, with 6 bases of the junction left unmatched. As DNA, the CDR3 is TGTGCCAGCAGCCAAGATCCAACGGGGGGGACCTACGAGCAGTACTTC. Translating it yields CASSQDPTGGTYEQYF.

This clonotype was counted many times. V gene TRBV20-1 combines with J gene TRBJ2-3; D is perhaps TRBD2 (6 bases). The CDR3 runs 14 residues. From germline, CDR1 is DFQATT and CDR2 SNEGSKA (reference sequence). Trimming removed 6 bases at V and 0 bases at J, with 13 bases between. The CDR3 is CSAALAGSTDTQYF. The CDR3 DNA reads TGCAGTGCGGCACTCGCGGGAAGCACAGATACGCAGTATTTT.